One and the same sample provided the 8 T cell receptor beta chains below, sequenced in a study of shared clonotypes between healthy human individuals. Positively selected for CCR7, the CD45RO-negative cells used as naive CD8 cells excluded terminally differentiated effector memory CD45RA+ cells. TCRdb's copy holds only in-frame clones and misses some; the assay was immunoSEQ multiplex PCR. The table has some 800,000 clones, 80% to 95% seen once. The source material was naive CD8+ T cells sorted from blood. Receptors originate from a man aged 25 to 40 in good health.

This chain links TRBV6-5 with TRBJ2-7; 12 bases are shared with TRBD1. The junction had 5 bases not matched to a gene; V was cut back by 2 bases and J by 12 bases. The length of the CDR3 is 13 residues. The germline CDR1 and CDR2 sequences are MNHEY and SVGAGI. In DNA, the CDR3 is TGTGCCAGCAGTTACGGGACAGGGGGCGTCCCGTACTTC. Translation: CASSYGTGGVPYF.

The CDR3 reads CASSNINEQYF. CDR3 coding DNA: TGTGCCAGCAGTAATATTAACGAGCAGTACTTC. The genes are TRBV11-2 and TRBJ2-7; D remains ambiguous. Germline V lookup: CDR1 SGHAT, CDR2 FQNNGV. The CDR3 extends over 11 amino acids. V lost 6 bases to trimming and J lost 5 bases, with 8 bases between them.

The chain carries TRBV13 and TRBJ2-1; D could derive from TRBD1 or TRBD2 (5 bases each). The CDR3 covers 17 residues. V lost 5 bases and J lost 2, with 19 bases in between. From germline, CDR1 is PRHDT and CDR2 FYEKMQ (reference sequence). The CDR3, as DNA: TGTGCCAGCAGCCAACCTAGTAACGGGGCCCCCTACAATGAGCAGTTCTTC. Amino acid sequence: CASSQPSNGAPYNEQFF.

The V and J genes are TRBV28 and TRBJ1-5, with D maybe TRBD1 (6 bases). Trimming cost V 5 bases and J 4 bases, with 18 bases left between them. CDR3 length equals 16 residues. Germline V CDR1 and CDR2: MDHEN, SYDVKM. The CDR3 spells CASSPRTTGWNQPQHF. The CDR3 DNA reads as TGTGCCAGCAGTCCACGTACAACAGGGTGGAATCAGCCCCAGCATTTT.

The table lists this clone with a count of one. Other DNA sequences of this sample code for an identical CDR3. The chain is built from TRBV10-3 and TRBJ2-7; D is ambiguous. The CDR3 runs 12 residues. Germline V gene lookup returns CDR1 ENHRY and CDR2 SYGVKD. The germline V and J ends were trimmed by 0 bases and 3 bases, with 3 bases remaining between them. The CDR3 nucleotides are TGTGCCATCAGTGAGTCTTTCTACGAGCAGTACTTC. Protein product: CAISESFYEQYF.

The chain couples TRBV6-6 to TRBJ2-2, with D possibly matching TRBD2 (5 bases). The V gene lost 6 bases and the J gene lost 7 bases, with 18 bases spanning the gap. This CDR3 has 15 residues. Looked up from germline, CDR1 is MNHNY and CDR2 is SVGAGI (reference sequence). Written as DNA, the CDR3 is TGTGCCAGCAGCCTCCGGGGAAGAGGTGACGGGGAGCTGTTTTTT. Its translation is CASSLRGRGDGELFF.

This sequence joins TRBV19 and TRBJ2-3, with 8 bases identical to TRBD1. The V gene's germline CDR1 is LNHDA and CDR2 SQIVND (reference sequence). The CDR3 is made up of 15 amino acids. V lost 5 bases to trimming and J lost 8 bases; unmatched junction nucleotides: 12. DNA for the CDR3: TGTGCCAGTAGTTCGACAGGGGTCGCCTCAGGTACGCAGTATTTT. This gives the protein CASSSTGVASGTQYF.

The rearrangement uses TRBV11-3 and TRBJ2-1; 9 positions match TRBD1. The CDR3 runs 17 residues. Germline CDR1 reads SGHNT; CDR2 reads YENEEA. J was trimmed by 4 bases and V by 4 bases; bases with no gene match: 11. The CDR3 loop is CASSSGVMGQGYNEQFF. The CDR3 bases are TGTGCCAGCAGCTCGGGAGTAATGGGACAGGGTTACAATGAGCAGTTCTTC.